The 2 T cell receptor beta chains listed next were all sequenced from one sample in a study of OX40 agonist ivuxolimab in advanced cancers. Clones were read by immunoSEQ multiplex PCR, and TCRdb kept only the in-frame ones, dropping some. The sample has around 80,000 clones; about 86% are singletons. Sequenced material: CD4+ or CD8+ T cells sorted from blood, taken in a trial of the OX40 agonist ivuxolimab. These receptors originate from an adult with an advanced solid tumor such as melanoma, head and neck, liver or kidney cancer.

V gene TRBV6-1 combines with J gene TRBJ2-3; no reliable D call. This CDR3 has 15 residues. V was clipped by 7 bases and J by 0 bases, with 14 bases between them. From germline, CDR1 is MNHNS and CDR2 SASEGT. CDR3 DNA sequence: TGTGCCAGCACCAAACTTGTATCTAGCACAGATACGCAGTATTTT. Translation gives CASTKLVSSTDTQYF.

The chain carries TRBV7-2 and TRBJ2-7; 10 bases fit TRBD2. The germline V gene has CDR1 SGHTA and CDR2 FQGNSA. The CDR3 is made up of 16 amino acids. J lost 0 bases, V lost 3 bases, and 5 bases had no gene match. The CDR3: CASSLVAGGSSYEQYF. The CDR3 DNA sequence: TGTGCCAGCAGCTTGGTAGCGGGGGGTAGCTCCTACGAGCAGTACTTC.